The next 24 T cell receptor beta chains were all read from a single sample in a study of blood T cell repertoires in COVID-19. The assay was immunoSEQ multiplex PCR, and TCRdb's table has in-frame clones only and misses some. This sample has 100,000 to 120,000 clones, with 75% to 85% found just once. The sequencing sample was made of peripheral blood. Receptor source: a woman in her sixties or seventies with acute or convalescent COVID-19.

The chain links TRBV5-1 to TRBJ1-1, with unresolved D. CDR1 is SGHRS, CDR2 YFSETQ, per germline. This CDR3 comprises 14 residues. Trimming removed 0 bases from V and 7 bases from J, with 13 bases in between. The CDR3 DNA reads as TGCGCCAGCAGCTTGGTTCCGGGATCGGGTGAAGCTTTCTTT. It codes for CASSLVPGSGEAFF.

The chain uses TRBV4-1 and TRBJ2-1; D not resolved. Germline CDR1 and CDR2: MGHRA and YSYEKL. V gave up 1 base and J gave up 3 bases, with 10 bases separating them. The CDR3 totals 15 residues. CDR3 nucleotides: TGCGCCAGCAGCCAAGGCAACGGAGTCTACAATGAGCAGTTCTTC. As protein: CASSQGNGVYNEQFF.

The rearrangement links TRBV7-3 to TRBJ2-4, with a tentative D call TRBD2 (5 bases). The CDR3 sequence is 18 residues long. Germline V gives CDR1 SGHTA, CDR2 FQGTGA. Trimming shortened V by 4 bases and J by 8 bases, and 27 bases separated the two germline ends. CDR3 loop: CASSSTRGPGRRQDIQYF. The DNA of the CDR3 is TGTGCCAGCAGCTCCACAAGAGGCCCGGGGAGACGTCAAGACATTCAGTACTTC.

The chain uses TRBV5-1 and TRBJ2-7; 8 bases are shared with TRBD2. The CDR3 is made up of 14 amino acids. Germline V CDR1 and CDR2: SGHRS, YFSETQ. With 4 bases clipped from V and 0 bases from J, the junction kept 3 bases outside the gene matches. DNA of the CDR3: TGCGCCAGCAGCAGGGGGACTAGCTCCTACGAGCAGTACTTC. As protein: CASSRGTSSYEQYF.

The rearrangement uses TRBV20-1 and TRBJ2-5; D uncertain. The germline CDR1 and CDR2 sequences are DFQATT and SNEGSKA (reference sequence). This CDR3 is 11 amino acids long. V lost 1 base and J lost 5, with 5 bases in between. As DNA, the CDR3 is TGCAGTGCTAGAGCCGGGGAGACCCAGTACTTC. Translated, it gives CSARAGETQYF.

This clone was found a few times. This chain joins TRBV24-1 and TRBJ1-2, with 8 positions matching TRBD1. Germline CDR1 and CDR2: KGHDR and SFDVKD. CDR3 length: 17 residues. The V gene end was trimmed by 7 bases and the J gene end by 2 bases; junction bases not matched to a gene: 14. The CDR3 region is CATRSSAGTGDNYGYTF. The CDR3, as DNA: TGTGCCACCAGGTCCTCCGCCGGGACAGGCGACAACTATGGCTACACCTTC.

The chain joins TRBV19 to TRBJ2-2, with 8 bases lining up with TRBD1. Germline V CDR1 and CDR2: LNHDA, SQIVND (reference sequence). This CDR3 contains 14 residues. V trimming: 3 bases; J trimming: 3 bases; junction bases outside the gene matches: 0. The CDR3 sequence is CASSMDRDTGELFF. For the CDR3, the DNA is TGTGCCAGTAGTATGGACAGGGACACCGGGGAGCTGTTTTTT.

The genes are TRBV19 and TRBJ1-5; possibly TRBD1 for D (6 bases). In germline, CDR1 is LNHDA, CDR2 SQIVND (reference sequence). The CDR3 has 14 amino acids. The V and J ends lost 5 bases and 5 bases respectively, with 13 bases between them. In nucleotides, the CDR3 is TGTGCCAGTAGTGTAACAGGGTGGGATCAGCCCCAGCATTTT. Protein sequence: CASSVTGWDQPQHF.

The chain uses TRBV12-3 or TRBV12-4 and TRBJ1-2; 9 bases line up with TRBD1. The V segment lost 6 bases and the J segment 14 bases; nucleotides outside the gene matches: 7. CDR3 length: 11 residues. CDR3 protein: CASRDRDRVTF. The CDR3, as DNA: TGTGCCAGCAGAGACCGGGACAGGGTGACCTTC.

DNA of the CDR3: TGTGCCAGCAGCTTAACTAGCGGATTCTACGAGCAGTACTTC. Translated, it gives CASSLTSGFYEQYF. J is TRBJ2-7 and V is TRBV7-9; 8 bases line up with TRBD2. Trimming took 2 bases from V and 3 from J; bases not matched to a gene: 3. The CDR3 contains 14 residues. CDR1 and CDR2 (germline): SEHNR, FQNEAQ (reference sequence).

This chain links TRBV4-1 with TRBJ2-3, with a possible D match to TRBD2 (5 bases). Trimming took 0 bases from V and 1 from J, leaving 11 bases between them. In germline, CDR1 is MGHRA, CDR2 YSYEKL. The CDR3 spans 16 residues. CDR3 residues: CASSQDPGIRTDTQYF. CDR3 coding DNA: TGCGCCAGCAGCCAAGATCCGGGAATTCGCACAGATACGCAGTATTTT.

The V gene is TRBV27, the J gene TRBJ2-7; 10 bases map to TRBD1. This CDR3 has 13 amino acids. V lost 7 bases and J lost 1; bases outside the gene matches: 1. CDR1 and CDR2 (germline): MNHEY, SMNVEV (reference sequence). The CDR3 sequence: CASTGQGSYEQYF. The CDR3 coding sequence is TGTGCCAGCACGGGACAGGGGTCCTACGAGCAGTACTTC.

This chain connects TRBV7-9 to TRBJ2-7, with TRBD2 as a possible D gene (5 bases). CDR1 SEHNR and CDR2 FQNEAQ come from the germline V gene (reference sequence). The CDR3 covers 14 residues. V lost 5 bases and J 0 bases, leaving 11 bases between the germline ends. In nucleotides, the CDR3 is TGTGCCAGCAGCACCGGACTGAGCTCCTACGAGCAGTACTTC. This codes for CASSTGLSSYEQYF.

The chain combines TRBV7-2 with TRBJ2-3, with D maybe TRBD2 (7 bases). V dropped 5 bases and J dropped 1 base, with 16 bases sitting between them. CDR1 is SGHTA, CDR2 FQGNSA, per germline. The CDR3 totals 16 residues. The CDR3 DNA reads TGTGCCAGCAGCCGGGGGGCGGGGGAACGCACAGATACGCAGTATTTT. This encodes CASSRGAGERTDTQYF.

The chain employs TRBV15 and TRBJ2-7; 9 bases are a match to TRBD1. With V trimmed by 3 bases and J by 2 bases, 2 bases remained unmatched. The CDR3 has 14 amino acids. Germline CDR1 and CDR2: LNHNV and YYDKDF (reference sequence). CDR3 sequence reads: CATSRGQGTYEQYF. The CDR3 DNA reads TGTGCCACCAGCAGGGGACAGGGAACCTACGAGCAGTACTTC. Full variable domain (remainder filled in from reference TRBV15 and TRBJ2-7): DAMVIQNPRYQVTQFGKPVTLSCSQTLNHNVMYWYQQKSSQAPKLLFHYYDKDFNNEADTPDNFQSRRPNTSFCFLDIRSPGLGDTAMYLCATSRGQGTYEQYFGPGTRLTVT.

The table lists this clone with a few counts. V is TRBV6-1 and J is TRBJ1-1, with D perhaps matching TRBD1 (5 bases). The CDR3 covers 17 residues. V was cut by 4 bases and J by 6 bases, with 24 bases left in between. CDR1 and CDR2 from the germline V gene are MNHNS and SASEGT. The CDR3 sequence: CASSVRPSTPGHPEAFF. CDR3 coding DNA: TGTGCCAGCAGTGTACGGCCTTCGACTCCTGGACACCCTGAAGCTTTCTTT.

V and J are TRBV4-2 and TRBJ2-2; D might be TRBD1 (6 bases). Per the germline V gene, CDR1 is LGHNA and CDR2 is YNFKEQ. The CDR3 runs to 13 residues. Between the trimmed V and J ends, which lost 0 bases and 15 bases, there was a span of 14 bases. CDR3 region: CASSQDSGAGVFF. DNA of the CDR3: TGTGCCAGCAGCCAAGATTCAGGGGCTGGGGTGTTTTTT.

This chain links TRBV19 with TRBJ2-2; perhaps TRBD1 as D (5 bases). Per the germline V gene, CDR1 is LNHDA and CDR2 is SQIVND (reference sequence). The length of the CDR3 is 14 residues. V shed 7 bases and J shed 5 bases, with 14 bases lying between them. The CDR3 coding sequence is TGTGCCAGTAACAAGGGGCGCGGAACCGGGGAGCTGTTTTTT. Amino acids: CASNKGRGTGELFF.

This chain's CDR3 is CASSSQGTDTQYF. CDR3 nucleotide sequence: TGTGCCAGCAGTAGCCAGGGCACAGATACGCAGTATTTT. This chain uses TRBV6-2 or TRBV6-3 with TRBJ2-3; D gene unclear. Looked up from germline, CDR1 is MNHEY and CDR2 is SVGEGT. V lost 5 bases and J lost 1, with 7 bases in between. The CDR3 is 13 residues long.

The rearrangement uses TRBV4-3 and TRBJ1-5; D perhaps matches TRBD1 (6 bases). Germline CDR1 reads LGHNA; CDR2 reads YSLEER. There are 15 residues in the CDR3. V was trimmed by 4 bases and J by 5 bases, leaving 15 bases between them. The CDR3 region has the DNA TGCGCCAGCAGCCCTTCAACAGGGAGCCATCAGCCCCAGCATTTT. This sequence encodes CASSPSTGSHQPQHF.

This clone was seen once. This rearrangement joins TRBV7-9 to TRBJ1-1; D remains unclear. CDR1 is SEHNR, CDR2 FQNEAQ, per germline (reference sequence). The CDR3 totals 13 residues. The ends were cut back, 5 bases at V and 1 base at J, with 8 bases in the middle. The CDR3 sequence is CASSREANTEAFF. The CDR3 bases are TGTGCCAGCAGCCGCGAGGCGAACACTGAAGCTTTCTTT.

The rearrangement joins TRBV5-1 to TRBJ2-5; perhaps TRBD1 as D (6 bases). Germline CDR1 reads SGHRS; CDR2 reads YFSETQ. V lost 2 bases and J 5 bases, leaving 16 bases between the germline ends. The CDR3 runs 15 residues. The CDR3, as DNA: TGCGCCAGCAGCTTTCAAGGGGGACCAGAGGAGACCCAGTACTTC. It translates to CASSFQGGPEETQYF.

This clone was observed a single time. This rearrangement joins TRBV19 to TRBJ2-1, with 13 bases identical to TRBD2. V lost 6 bases, J lost 0 bases, and 8 bases stayed unmatched. Per the germline V gene, CDR1 is LNHDA and CDR2 is SQIVND (reference sequence). This CDR3 region has 18 residues. In DNA form, the CDR3 reads TGTGCCAGTAGCCGACTAGCGGGGGGATCAAGCTCCTACAATGAGCAGTTCTTC. Its translation is CASSRLAGGSSSYNEQFF.

V gene TRBV7-3 combines with J gene TRBJ1-1, with TRBD1 identical over 7 bases. Trimming removed 1 base from V and 2 bases from J; junction bases left unmatched: 7. CDR3 length: 16 residues. Germline V lookup: CDR1 SGHTA, CDR2 FQGTGA. The CDR3 bases are TGTGCCAGCAGCTTAAGTCCGGGACAGCCAAACACTGAAGCTTTCTTT. Translated: CASSLSPGQPNTEAFF.